This paragraph reports one T cell receptor (beta chain). Sequencing used immunoSEQ multiplex PCR; TCRdb keeps in-frame clones, though not all of them. The sample contains under 150,000 clones, about 84% of which appear only once. This entry belongs to a study of blood T cell repertoires in COVID-19. CDR3 length: 14 amino acids. J was trimmed by 2 bases and V by 6 bases; bases with no gene match: 4. CDR1 SNHLY and CDR2 FYNNEI come from the germline V gene. This clonotype was sampled from a human donor in a cohort sampled during active COVID-19. The genes are TRBV2 and TRBJ2-5, with 9 nucleotides matching TRBD1. The sample comprised peripheral blood. This CDR3 is CASRRDRVQETQYF. In nucleotides, the CDR3 is TGTGCCAGCAGGAGGGACAGGGTGCAAGAGACCCAGTACTTC. The variable domain in full, with the rest retrieved from reference TRBV2 and TRBJ2-5, is EPEVTQTPSHQVTQMGQEVILRCVPISNHLYFYWYRQILGQKVEFLVSFYNNEISEKSEIFDDQFSVERPDGSNFTLKIRSTKLEDSAMYFCASRRDRVQETQYFGPGTRLLVL.